The 17 T cell receptor beta chains below were found in one sample sequenced in a study of Ad26.COV2.S vaccination and SARS-CoV-2 variants. The data were produced by immunoSEQ multiplex PCR, yet TCRdb's version contains in-frame clones alone and is incomplete. This sample yields around 270,000 clones, of which around nine tenths are seen a single time; 2.9% belongs to the top ten. Regarding treatment: roughly 18 received Ad26.COV2.S at low or high dose, single or two shots; about 5 received placebo; per-sample allocation not given. After the first vaccine or placebo injection, samples were drawn on day 63. The source was peripheral blood, collected in a trial of Ad26.COV2.S vaccine versus placebo. The receptors were sampled from a person aged 18 to 59 who received the Ad26.COV2.S COVID-19 vaccine or a placebo.

The CDR3 loop is CASSQGVYEQYV. Written as DNA, the CDR3 is TGTGCCAGCAGCCAGGGGGTATACGAGCAGTACGTC. This chain connects TRBV12-3 or TRBV12-4 to TRBJ2-7; 7 bases agree with TRBD1. This CDR3 comprises 12 residues. V lost 6 bases, J lost 4 bases, and 3 bases stayed unmatched.

As to this clone: The junction departs from germline at one end; a sequencing error may be responsible. V usage is TRBV24-1 and J usage is TRBJ2-5, with D uncertain. The V gene's germline CDR1 is KGHDR and CDR2 SFDVKD. The CDR3 has 14 residues. CDR3 sequence: CATSDWADQETQYF. CDR3 DNA: TGTGCCACCAGTGATTGGGCCGACCAGGAGACCCAGTACTTC.

J is TRBJ1-6 and V is TRBV28; the D is unclear. In germline, CDR1 is MDHEN, CDR2 SYDVKM. Trimming stripped 3 bases from V and 7 bases from J, with 10 bases between. This CDR3 is built from 14 residues. For the CDR3, the DNA is TGTGCCAGCAGTTTCGTGAGGAGGAATTCACCCCTCCACTTT. This translates into CASSFVRRNSPLHF.

The chain's CDR3 is CASSYSPLAGVIAKNIQYF. CDR3 coding DNA: TGTGCCAGCAGTTACTCTCCACTAGCGGGAGTCATAGCCAAAAACATTCAGTACTTC. This sequence joins TRBV6-2 or TRBV6-3 and TRBJ2-4; 11 bases align to TRBD2. The CDR3 contains 19 residues. J was trimmed by 0 bases and V by 0 bases; bases with no gene match: 7. Germline V lookup: CDR1 MNHEY, CDR2 SVGEGT.

This clone has more than one count but fewer than ten. The V call is TRBV9, the J call TRBJ2-2; D is possibly TRBD2 (6 bases). CDR3 size: 16 residues. Germline V gene data show CDR1 as SGDLS and CDR2 as YYNGEE. V was clipped by 1 base and J by 6 bases, with 16 bases between them. The CDR3 region has the DNA TGTGCCAGCAGCGTACTAGCACTAGCCAGGTCCGGGGAGCTGTTTTTT. It encodes CASSVLALARSGELFF.

The V gene is TRBV30, the J gene TRBJ1-5; possibly TRBD1 for D (6 bases). Trimming removed 0 bases at V and 4 bases at J, with 13 bases between. The germline gives CDR1 GTSNPN, CDR2 SVGIG (reference sequence). This CDR3 is built from 15 residues. The CDR3: CAWSVPGAGNQPQHF. CDR3 sequence (DNA): TGTGCCTGGAGTGTACCGGGGGCCGGAAATCAGCCCCAGCATTTT.

This clone was picked up one time. The J gene is TRBJ1-5, the V gene TRBV6-2 or TRBV6-3; possibly TRBD1 for D (5 bases). CDR3 length equals 16 residues. V was cut by 2 bases and J by 4 bases, with 15 bases left in between. Germline-derived CDR1 and CDR2 are MNHEY and SVGEGT. CDR3 sequence reads: CASSYGQGHFNQPQHF. DNA for the CDR3: TGTGCCAGCAGTTACGGGCAGGGCCACTTTAATCAGCCCCAGCATTTT.

This chain connects TRBV5-4 to TRBJ2-7; D might be TRBD2 (5 bases). The CDR3 runs 14 residues. The V gene lost 2 bases and the J gene lost 2 bases, with 11 bases spanning the gap. Germline V lookup: CDR1 SGHNT, CDR2 YYREEE (reference sequence). The chain's CDR3 is CASSFIGLTYEQYV. The CDR3 DNA reads as TGTGCCAGCAGCTTCATCGGACTTACCTACGAGCAGTACGTC.

In this sample, this clone turned up once. The chain employs TRBV5-5 and TRBJ2-1, with TRBD2 matching over 8 bases. Germline V lookup: CDR1 SGHKS, CDR2 YYEKEE (reference sequence). V lost 2 bases, J lost 8 bases, and 9 bases stayed unmatched. This CDR3 contains 15 residues. The CDR3 spells CASSFWVAGTYEQFF. CDR3 sequence (DNA): TGTGCCAGCAGCTTTTGGGTAGCGGGAACCTATGAGCAGTTCTTC.

The chain uses TRBV4-1 and TRBJ1-4; 8 bases align to TRBD1. The germline CDR1 and CDR2 sequences are MGHRA and YSYEKL. The CDR3 extends over 16 amino acids. The V segment lost 1 base and the J segment 4 bases; nucleotides outside the gene matches: 5. CDR3 nucleotides: TGCGCCAGCAGCCAAGGGGCGGGACAGGTTAATGAAAAACTGTTTTTT. It translates to CASSQGAGQVNEKLFF.

The J gene is TRBJ1-5, the V gene TRBV3-1 (or the pseudogene TRBV3-2), with unresolved D. This CDR3 contains 14 residues. CDR1 is LGHDT, CDR2 YNNKEL, per germline (reference sequence). With 3 bases removed from V and 5 bases from J, the gap between germline ends came to 11 bases. CDR3 sequence (DNA): TGTGCCAGCAGCCAGGAAAGGGTTCATCAGCCCCAGCATTTT. It translates to CASSQERVHQPQHF.

The rearrangement uses TRBV30 and TRBJ2-1; 9 nucleotides align to TRBD2. Germline CDR1 and CDR2: GTSNPN and SVGIG (reference sequence). Trimming at V came to 3 bases and at J to 0 bases, leaving 6 bases not matched to a gene. This CDR3 has 16 residues. In nucleotides, the CDR3 is TGTGCCTGGAGGGGTCTAGCGGGGAGCTCCTACAATGAGCAGTTCTTC. It specifies CAWRGLAGSSYNEQFF.

This clone has only one observation. The V and J genes are TRBV18 and TRBJ2-2, with 9 bases lining up with TRBD1. The V gene's germline CDR1 is KGHSH and CDR2 LQKENI. V gave up 4 bases and J gave up 1 base; unmatched junction bases: 4. The CDR3 length is 16 residues. The CDR3, as DNA: TGTGCCAGCTCACGGGACAGGGACGTGAACACCGGGGAGCTGTTTTTT. Encoded protein: CASSRDRDVNTGELFF.

This rearrangement joins TRBV12-3 or TRBV12-4 to TRBJ2-7; tentative D call: TRBD2 (5 bases). The length of the CDR3 is 13 residues. Trimming took 3 bases from V and 3 from J, leaving 9 bases between them. The CDR3 protein is CASSLRRYYEQYF. DNA for the CDR3: TGTGCCAGCAGTTTGCGGAGGTACTACGAGCAGTACTTC.

The rearrangement joins TRBV4-1 to TRBJ1-1; no reliable D call. This CDR3 is built from 16 residues. Germline CDR1 reads MGHRA; CDR2 reads YSYEKL. The ends were cut back, 1 base at V and 0 bases at J, with 12 bases in the middle. The CDR3 region has the DNA TGCGCCAGCAGCCAAGGAAACGTCGGACTGAACACTGAAGCTTTCTTT. This codes for CASSQGNVGLNTEAFF.

The V call is TRBV4-2, the J call TRBJ2-3; D not resolved. This CDR3 has 13 residues. The germline V gene encodes CDR1 LGHNA and CDR2 YNFKEQ. V was clipped by 2 bases and J by 1 base, with 4 bases between them. The CDR3 bases are TGTGCCAGCAGCCAACAGCGCACAGATACGCAGTATTTT. This encodes CASSQQRTDTQYF.

V gene TRBV12-5 combines with J gene TRBJ1-2; 7 nucleotides align to TRBD1. Losses at the gene ends were 0 bases for V and 6 bases for J; bases not matched to a gene: 19. This CDR3 contains 19 residues. Per germline, CDR1 LGHNT and CDR2 FRNRAP. The CDR3 nucleotides read TGTGCTAGTGGTTTGGTACAATGGACAGGCGACCGCTTCAGCCATGGCTACACCTTC. Amino acids: CASGLVQWTGDRFSHGYTF.